This entry describes one T cell receptor (beta chain). This same CDR3 is encoded by further DNA sequences in the sample. The table came from immunoSEQ multiplex PCR; TCRdb's copy has only in-frame clones and leaves some out. The repertoire holds some 44,000 clones, with over 70% as singletons. Looked up from germline, CDR1 is SGDLS and CDR2 is YYNGEE. Trimming took 0 bases from V and 4 from J, leaving 11 bases between them. The CDR3 sequence is 14 residues long. The entry originates in a study of memory CD4+ T cells and cytomegalovirus serostatus. The sort gate was single viable CD3+CD4+CD8-CD45RO+ cells for memory CD4+ T cells.

The sequence was obtained from an adult in good health and CMV-seronegative. The chain couples TRBV9 to TRBJ2-7; no clear D gene. Sequencing was performed on memory CD4+ T cells from blood. CDR3 region: CASSVDPAGYEQYF. DNA for the CDR3: TGTGCCAGCAGCGTAGATCCCGCCGGTTACGAGCAGTACTTC.